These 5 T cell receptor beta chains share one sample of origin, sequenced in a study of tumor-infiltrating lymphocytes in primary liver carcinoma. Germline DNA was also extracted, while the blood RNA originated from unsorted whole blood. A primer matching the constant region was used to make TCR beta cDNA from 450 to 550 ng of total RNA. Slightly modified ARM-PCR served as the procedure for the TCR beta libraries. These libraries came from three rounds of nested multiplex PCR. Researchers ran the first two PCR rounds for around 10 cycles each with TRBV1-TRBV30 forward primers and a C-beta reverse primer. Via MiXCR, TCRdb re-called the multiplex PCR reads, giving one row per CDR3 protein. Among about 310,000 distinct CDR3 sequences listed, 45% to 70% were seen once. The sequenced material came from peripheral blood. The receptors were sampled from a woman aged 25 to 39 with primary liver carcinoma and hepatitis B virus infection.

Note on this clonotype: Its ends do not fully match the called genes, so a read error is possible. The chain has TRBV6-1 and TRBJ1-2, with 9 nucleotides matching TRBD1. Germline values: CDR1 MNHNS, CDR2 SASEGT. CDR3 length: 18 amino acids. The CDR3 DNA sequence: TGTGCCGGCAGTGAAGCGCTGAGGGGACAGGGAGTATTCAGGGGCTACACCTTC. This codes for CAGSEALRGQGVFRGYTF.

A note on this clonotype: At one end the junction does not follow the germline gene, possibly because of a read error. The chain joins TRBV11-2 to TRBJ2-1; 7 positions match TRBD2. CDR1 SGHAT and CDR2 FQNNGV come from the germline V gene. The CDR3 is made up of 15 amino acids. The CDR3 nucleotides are TGTGCCAGCAGCTTAGGCGGGAGACAGAATGATGAGCAGCTCTTC. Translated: CASSLGGRQNDEQLF. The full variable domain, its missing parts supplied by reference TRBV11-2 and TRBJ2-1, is EAGVAQSPRYKIIEKRQSVAFWCNPISGHATLYWYQQILGQGPKLLIQFQNNGVVDDSQLPKDRFSAERLKGVDSTLKIQPAKLEDSAVYLCASSLGGRQNDEQLFGPGTRLTVL.

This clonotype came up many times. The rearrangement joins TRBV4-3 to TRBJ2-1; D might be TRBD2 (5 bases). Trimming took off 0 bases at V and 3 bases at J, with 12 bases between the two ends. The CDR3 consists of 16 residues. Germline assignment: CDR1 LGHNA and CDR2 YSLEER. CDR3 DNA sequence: TGCGCCAGCAGCCAAGATTCGCAGGAGGACTACAATGAGCAGTTCTTC. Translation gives CASSQDSQEDYNEQFF.

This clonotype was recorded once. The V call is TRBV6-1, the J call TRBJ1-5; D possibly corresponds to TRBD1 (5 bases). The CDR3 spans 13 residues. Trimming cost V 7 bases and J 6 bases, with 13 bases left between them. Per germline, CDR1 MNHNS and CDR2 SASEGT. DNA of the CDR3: TGTGCCAGCAATCGGGACGTAGGTCAGCCCCAGCATTTT. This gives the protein CASNRDVGQPQHF.

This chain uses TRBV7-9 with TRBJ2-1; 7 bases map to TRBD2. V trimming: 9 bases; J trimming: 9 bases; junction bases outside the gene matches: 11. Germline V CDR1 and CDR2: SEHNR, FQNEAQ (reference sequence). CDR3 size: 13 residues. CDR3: CASQARRESEQFF. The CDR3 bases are TGTGCCAGTCAAGCCCGGCGGGAGTCTGAGCAGTTCTTC. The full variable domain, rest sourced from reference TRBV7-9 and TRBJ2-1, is DTGVSQNPRHKITKRGQNVTFRCDPISEHNRLYWYRQTLGQGPEFLTYFQNEAQLEKSRLLSDRFSAERPKGSFSTLEIQRTEQGDSAMYLCASQARRESEQFFGPGTRLTVL.